A selection of T cell receptor beta chains follows, all from one sample in a study of T cell responses to AZD1222 COVID-19 vaccine. Profiling relied on immunoSEQ multiplex PCR, and the TCRdb table lists in-frame clones only, not all of them. The sample holds 100,000 to 150,000 clones, around 90% seen once. The sample here was peripheral blood, taken 28 days after the second AZD1222 dose. The source of these receptors is an adult who received the AZD1222 COVID-19 vaccine. CDR3s include the opening cysteine and the closing phenylalanine or tryptophan.

V,CDR3
TRBV4-2,CASSQARRNEQFF
TRBV11-3,CASSLDRWADTQYF
TRBV4-2,CASSQGVGDYNEQFF
TRBV15,CATSAGLGGAGGETQYF
TRBV14,CASSQAFGRGSTDTQYF
TRBV7-9,CASSRTGNYGYTF
TRBV2,CASSQAGGIFGELFF
TRBV3-1/TRBV3-2,CASEGDTQYF
TRBV25-1,CASSEQNSNQPQHF
TRBV9,CASSVGGRDGQPQHF
TRBV6-7,CASSYSSESSNQPQHF
TRBV3-1/TRBV3-2,CASSLGGLAVTYEQYF
TRBV12-3/TRBV12-4,CASTPSAYQPQHF
TRBV24-1,CATSDAGTANNEQFF
TRBV28,CASSLEGARWGYTF
TRBV14,CASSRSWGGYEQYF
TRBV11-3,CASSPTDRADTGELFF
TRBV5-6,CASSLSANEQFF
TRBV14,CASSQALAGYNEQFF
TRBV29-1,CSVLQGGRLNEQYF
TRBV11-3,CASSQDRKNMNTEAFF
TRBV18,CASSEYGTLGANTIYF
TRBV4-3,CASGTGGPGDTQYF
TRBV7-6,CASSLSSGASTDTQYF
TRBV7-9,CASSSTLGAGNGYTF
TRBV11-3,CASSLVGEMNTEAFF
TRBV6-1,CASSEGERDTQYF
TRBV7-2,CASSSYSANQPQHF
TRBV27,CASSLSRGLLHEQYF
TRBV19,CASRGNMNTEAFF
TRBV5-1,CASSLGTSNYEQYF
TRBV19,CASSIAGLPFYEQYF
TRBV9,CASSVDGTGSSDTF
TRBV2,CASRPAGGSYEQYF
TRBV7-8,CASSLAPSGQLAHNEQFF
TRBV7-5,CARSLAVKTGGHEQYF
TRBV18,CASSPRVTEAFF
TRBV7-6,CASSSLLSSGYTF